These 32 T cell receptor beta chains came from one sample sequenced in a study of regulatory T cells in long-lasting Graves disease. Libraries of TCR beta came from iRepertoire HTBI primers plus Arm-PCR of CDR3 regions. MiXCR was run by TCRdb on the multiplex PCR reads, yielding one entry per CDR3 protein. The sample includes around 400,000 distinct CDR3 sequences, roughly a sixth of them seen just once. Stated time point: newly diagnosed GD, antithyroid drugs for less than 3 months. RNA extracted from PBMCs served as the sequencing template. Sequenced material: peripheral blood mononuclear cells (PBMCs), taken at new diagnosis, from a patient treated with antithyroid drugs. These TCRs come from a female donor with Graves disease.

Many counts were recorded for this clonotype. CDR3 loop: CASSQNYGYTF. Here the CDR3 DNA reads TGTGCCAGCAGCCAAAACTATGGCTACACCTTC. This rearrangement joins TRBV3-1 to TRBJ1-2; D call uncertain. Germline CDR1 and CDR2: LGHDT and YNNKEL (reference sequence). CDR3 length equals 11 residues. V gave up 2 bases and J gave up 2 bases, with 0 bases separating them.

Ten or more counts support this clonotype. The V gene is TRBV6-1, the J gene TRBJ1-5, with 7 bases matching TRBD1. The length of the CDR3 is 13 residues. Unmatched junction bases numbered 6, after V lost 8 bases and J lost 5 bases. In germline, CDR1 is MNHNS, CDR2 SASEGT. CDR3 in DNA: TGTGCCAGCCAGGGACAGTTTGATCAGCCCCAGCATTTT. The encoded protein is CASQGQFDQPQHF.

The CDR3 loop reads CSVEVGQGGHEQYF. The CDR3 DNA follows: TGCAGCGTTGAAGTCGGACAGGGGGGCCACGAGCAGTACTTC. The genes are TRBV29-1 and TRBJ2-7; 10 nucleotides agree with TRBD1. The V gene's germline CDR1 is SQVTM and CDR2 ANQGSEA. This CDR3 is built from 14 residues. V gave up 1 base and J gave up 5 bases; unmatched junction bases: 5.

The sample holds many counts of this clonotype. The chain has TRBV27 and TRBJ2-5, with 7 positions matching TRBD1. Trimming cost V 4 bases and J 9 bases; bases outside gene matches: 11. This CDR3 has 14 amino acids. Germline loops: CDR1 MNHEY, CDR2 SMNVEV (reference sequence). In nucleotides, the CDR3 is TGTGCCAGCAGTTCACGGACAGGCACCGGGGCCCAGTACTTC. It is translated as CASSSRTGTGAQYF.

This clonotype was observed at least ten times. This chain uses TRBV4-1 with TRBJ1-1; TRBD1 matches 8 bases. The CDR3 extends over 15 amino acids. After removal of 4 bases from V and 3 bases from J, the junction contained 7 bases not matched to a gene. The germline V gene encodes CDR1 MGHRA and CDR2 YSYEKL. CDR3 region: CASSLQGVGHTEAFF. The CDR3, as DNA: TGCGCCAGCAGCCTACAGGGGGTGGGTCACACTGAAGCTTTCTTT.

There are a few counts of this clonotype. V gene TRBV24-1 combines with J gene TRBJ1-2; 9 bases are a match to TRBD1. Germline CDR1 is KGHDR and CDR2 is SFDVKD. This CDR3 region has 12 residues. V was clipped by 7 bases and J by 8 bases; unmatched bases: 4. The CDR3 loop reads CATRGQGKGYTF. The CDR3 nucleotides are TGTGCCACCAGAGGACAGGGGAAAGGCTACACCTTC.

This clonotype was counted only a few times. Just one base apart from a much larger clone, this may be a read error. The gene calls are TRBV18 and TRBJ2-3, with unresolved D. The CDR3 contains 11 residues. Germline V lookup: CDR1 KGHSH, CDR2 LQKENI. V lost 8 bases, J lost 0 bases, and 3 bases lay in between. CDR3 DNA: TGTGCCAGCCACAGCACAGATACGCAGTATTTT. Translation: CASHSTDTQYF. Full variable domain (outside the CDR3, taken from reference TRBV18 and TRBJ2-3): NAGVMQNPRHLVRRRGQEARLRCSPMKGHSHVYWYRQLPEEGLKFMVYLQKENIIDESGMPKERFSAEFPKEGPSILRIQQVVRGDSAAYFCASHSTDTQYFGPGTRLTVL.

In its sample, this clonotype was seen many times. Here the CDR3 DNA reads TGTGCCAGCAGTTTGCTAGCGGGGTACAATGAGCAGTTCTTC. Translating it yields CASSLLAGYNEQFF. The rearrangement joins TRBV28 to TRBJ2-1, with 9 bases identical to TRBD2. The germline V gene encodes CDR1 MDHEN and CDR2 SYDVKM. The CDR3 is made up of 14 amino acids. V shed 3 bases and J 4 bases; nucleotides not matched to a gene: 1.

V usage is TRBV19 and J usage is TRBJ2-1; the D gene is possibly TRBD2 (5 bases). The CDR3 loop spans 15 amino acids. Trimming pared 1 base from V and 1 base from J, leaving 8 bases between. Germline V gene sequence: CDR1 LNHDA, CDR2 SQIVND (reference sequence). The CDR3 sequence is CASSIGSGSYNEQFF. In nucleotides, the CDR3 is TGTGCCAGTAGTATAGGAAGCGGATCCTACAATGAGCAGTTCTTC. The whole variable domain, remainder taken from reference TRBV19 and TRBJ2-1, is DGGITQSPKYLFRKEGQNVTLSCEQNLNHDAMYWYRQDPGQGLRLIYYSQIVNDFQKGDIAEGYSVSREKKESFPLTVTSAQKNPTAFYLCASSIGSGSYNEQFFGPGTRLTVL.

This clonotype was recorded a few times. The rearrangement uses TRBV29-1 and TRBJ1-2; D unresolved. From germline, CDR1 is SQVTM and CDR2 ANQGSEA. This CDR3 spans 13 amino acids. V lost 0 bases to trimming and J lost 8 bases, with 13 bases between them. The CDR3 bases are TGCAGCGTTGAAGAGGGTAATCTGGGCGGCTACACCTTC. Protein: CSVEEGNLGGYTF.

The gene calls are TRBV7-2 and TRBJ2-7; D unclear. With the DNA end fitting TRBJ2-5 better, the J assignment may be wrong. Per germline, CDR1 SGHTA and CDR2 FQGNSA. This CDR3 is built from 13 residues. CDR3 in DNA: TGTGCCAGCAGCTTAGACGGCCTCTGGACCCAGTACTTC. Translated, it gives CASSLDGLWTQYF.

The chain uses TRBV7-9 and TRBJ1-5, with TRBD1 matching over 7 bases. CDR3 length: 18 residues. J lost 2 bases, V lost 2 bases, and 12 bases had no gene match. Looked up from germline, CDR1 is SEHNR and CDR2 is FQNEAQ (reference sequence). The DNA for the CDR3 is TGTGCCAGCAGCTTATCGCTGAGGGGGCGCGGTGGCAATCAGCCCCAGCATTTT. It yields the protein CASSLSLRGRGGNQPQHF.

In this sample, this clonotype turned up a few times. The CDR3 DNA follows: TGTGCCATCAGTGATCTGGGCAAGTCGAACACTGAAGCTTTCTTT. It is translated as CAISDLGKSNTEAFF. The chain is built from TRBV10-3 and TRBJ1-1, with D hard to call. V was trimmed by 3 bases and J by 1 base, leaving 12 bases between them. Per the germline V gene, CDR1 is ENHRY and CDR2 is SYGVKD. The CDR3 is 15 amino acids.

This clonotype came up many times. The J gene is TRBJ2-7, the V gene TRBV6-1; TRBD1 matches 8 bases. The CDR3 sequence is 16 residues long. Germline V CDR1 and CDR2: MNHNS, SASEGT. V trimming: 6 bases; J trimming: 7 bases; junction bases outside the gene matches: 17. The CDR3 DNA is TGTGCCAGCAGGCAAAGCCGGGACAGGCAACACCAGGAGCAGTACTTC. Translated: CASRQSRDRQHQEQYF.

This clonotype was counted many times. CDR3 in amino acids: CASSGQGDEKLFF. CDR3 nucleotide sequence: TGTGCCAGCTCCGGGCAGGGAGATGAAAAACTGTTTTTT. This chain joins TRBV6-2 or TRBV6-3 and TRBJ1-4; perhaps TRBD1 as D (5 bases). The CDR3 runs to 13 residues. V was clipped by 8 bases and J by 6 bases, with 13 bases between them. The germline V gene encodes CDR1 MNHEY and CDR2 SVGEGT.

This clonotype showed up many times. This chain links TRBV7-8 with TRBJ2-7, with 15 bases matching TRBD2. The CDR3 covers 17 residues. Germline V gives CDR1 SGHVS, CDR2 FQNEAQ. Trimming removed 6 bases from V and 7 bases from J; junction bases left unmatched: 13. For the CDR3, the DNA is TGTGCCAGCAGTTCTGGACTAGCGGGAGGGCCGGTTCGTGAGCAGTACTTC. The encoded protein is CASSSGLAGGPVREQYF.

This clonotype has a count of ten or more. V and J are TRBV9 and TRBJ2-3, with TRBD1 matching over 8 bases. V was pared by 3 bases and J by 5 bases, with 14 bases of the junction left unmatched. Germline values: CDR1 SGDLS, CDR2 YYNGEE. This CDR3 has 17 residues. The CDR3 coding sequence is TGTGCCAGCAGCGCCGGACACAGGGGGAGAGCAAAAGATACGCAGTATTTT. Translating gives CASSAGHRGRAKDTQYF.

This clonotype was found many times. CDR3 DNA sequence: TGTGCCAGCAGTCCCCGGTTGGGTCGGGCAGAGACCCAGTACTTC. This translates into CASSPRLGRAETQYF. This rearrangement joins TRBV12-3 or TRBV12-4 to TRBJ2-5; unclear D gene. Trimming pared 5 bases from V and 4 bases from J, leaving 17 bases between. The CDR3 sequence is 15 residues long.

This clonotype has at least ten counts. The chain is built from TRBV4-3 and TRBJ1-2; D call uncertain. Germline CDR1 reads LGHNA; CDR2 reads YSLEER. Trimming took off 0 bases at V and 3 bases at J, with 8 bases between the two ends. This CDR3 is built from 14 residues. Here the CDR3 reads CASSQDSGDYGYTF. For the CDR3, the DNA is TGCGCCAGCAGCCAAGACTCTGGTGACTATGGCTACACCTTC.

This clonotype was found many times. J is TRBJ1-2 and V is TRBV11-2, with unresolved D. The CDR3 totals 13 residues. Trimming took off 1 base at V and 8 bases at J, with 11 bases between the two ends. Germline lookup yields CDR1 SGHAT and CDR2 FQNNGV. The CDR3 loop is CASSLGDTRGYTF. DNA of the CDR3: TGTGCCAGCAGCTTAGGTGATACTCGGGGCTACACCTTC.

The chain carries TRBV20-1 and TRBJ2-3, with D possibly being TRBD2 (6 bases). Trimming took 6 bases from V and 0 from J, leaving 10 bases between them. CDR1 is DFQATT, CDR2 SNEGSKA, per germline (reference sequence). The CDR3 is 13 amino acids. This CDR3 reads CSAPGLSTDTQYF. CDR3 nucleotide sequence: TGCAGTGCCCCGGGACTCAGCACAGATACGCAGTATTTT.

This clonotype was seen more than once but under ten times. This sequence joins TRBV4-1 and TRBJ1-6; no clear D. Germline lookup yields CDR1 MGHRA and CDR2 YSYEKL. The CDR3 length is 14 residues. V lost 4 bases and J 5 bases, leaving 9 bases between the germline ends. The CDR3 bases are TGCGCCAGCAGCCCCGGACGGGATAATTCACCCCTCCACTTT. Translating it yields CASSPGRDNSPLHF.

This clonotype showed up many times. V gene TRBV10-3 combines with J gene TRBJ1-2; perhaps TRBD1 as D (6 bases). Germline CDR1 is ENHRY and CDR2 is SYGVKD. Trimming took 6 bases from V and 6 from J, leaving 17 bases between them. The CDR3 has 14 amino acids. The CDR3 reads CAIRVDRTTNGYTF. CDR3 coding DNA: TGTGCCATCAGGGTAGACAGGACCACCAATGGCTACACCTTC.

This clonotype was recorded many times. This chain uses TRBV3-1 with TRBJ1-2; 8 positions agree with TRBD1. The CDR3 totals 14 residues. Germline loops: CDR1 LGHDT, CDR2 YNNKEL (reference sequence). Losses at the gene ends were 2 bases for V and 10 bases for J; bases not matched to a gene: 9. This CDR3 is CASSQPRDRKPYTF. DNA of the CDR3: TGTGCCAGCAGCCAACCCCGGGACAGGAAACCCTACACCTTC.

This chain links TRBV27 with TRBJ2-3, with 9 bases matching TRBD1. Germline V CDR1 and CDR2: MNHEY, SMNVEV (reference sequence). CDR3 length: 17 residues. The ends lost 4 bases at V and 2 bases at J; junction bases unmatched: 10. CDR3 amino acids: CASSYPPGQGPTDTQYF. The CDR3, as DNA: TGTGCCAGCAGTTACCCACCGGGACAGGGACCCACAGATACGCAGTATTTT.

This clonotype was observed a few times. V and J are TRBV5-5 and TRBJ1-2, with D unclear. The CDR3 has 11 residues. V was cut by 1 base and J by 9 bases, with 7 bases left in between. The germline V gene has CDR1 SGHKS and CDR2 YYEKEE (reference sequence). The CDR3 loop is CASSLIRSYTF. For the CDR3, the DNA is TGTGCCAGCAGCTTGATCAGGAGCTACACCTTC.

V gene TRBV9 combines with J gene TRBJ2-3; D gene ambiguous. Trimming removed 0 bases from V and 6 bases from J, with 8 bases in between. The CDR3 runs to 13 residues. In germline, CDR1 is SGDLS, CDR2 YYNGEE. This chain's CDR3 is CASSVGGRDTQYF. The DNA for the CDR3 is TGTGCCAGCAGCGTAGGGGGTCGGGATACGCAGTATTTT.

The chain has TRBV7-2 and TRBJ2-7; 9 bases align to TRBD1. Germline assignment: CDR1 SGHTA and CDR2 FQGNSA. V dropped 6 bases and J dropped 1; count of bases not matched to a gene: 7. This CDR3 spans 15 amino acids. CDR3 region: CASRFTGTGSYEQYF. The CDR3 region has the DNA TGTGCCAGCAGATTCACCGGGACAGGGTCCTACGAGCAGTACTTC.

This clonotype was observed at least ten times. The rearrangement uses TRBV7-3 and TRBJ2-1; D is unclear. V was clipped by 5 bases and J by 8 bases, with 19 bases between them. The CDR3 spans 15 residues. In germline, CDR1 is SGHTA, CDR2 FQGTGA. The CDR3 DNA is TGTGCCAGCAGCCGCTTAGCCACCCGGAGTGATGAGCAGTTCTTC. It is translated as CASSRLATRSDEQFF.

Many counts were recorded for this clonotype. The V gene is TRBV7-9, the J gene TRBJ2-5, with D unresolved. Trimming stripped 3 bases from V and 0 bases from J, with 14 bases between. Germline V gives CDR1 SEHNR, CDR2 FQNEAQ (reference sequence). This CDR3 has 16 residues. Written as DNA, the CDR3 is TGTGCCAGCAGCTTCATAGACCGCACGGACCAAGAGACCCAGTACTTC. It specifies CASSFIDRTDQETQYF.

The CDR3 DNA follows: TGTGCCAGCAGTCCGTCGACGACAGGGGGCCGGGACACAGCTTTCAATCAGCCCCAGCATTTT. This translates into CASSPSTTGGRDTAFNQPQHF. The V call is TRBV2, the J call TRBJ1-5; 10 nucleotides agree with TRBD1. CDR3 size: 21 residues. Trimming cost V 5 bases and J 3 bases; bases outside gene matches: 22. Germline CDR1 reads SNHLY; CDR2 reads FYNNEI.

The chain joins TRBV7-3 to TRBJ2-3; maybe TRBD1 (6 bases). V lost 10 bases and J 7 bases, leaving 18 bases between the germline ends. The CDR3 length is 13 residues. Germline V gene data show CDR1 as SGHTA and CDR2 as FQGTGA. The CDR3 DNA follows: TGTGCCAACAGGACCCCGGGACAAAATACGCAGTATTTT. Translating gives CANRTPGQNTQYF. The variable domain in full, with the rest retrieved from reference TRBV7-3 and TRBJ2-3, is GAGVSQTPSNKVTEKGKYVELRCDPISGHTALYWYRQSLGQGPEFLIYFQGTGAADDSGLPNDRFFAVRPEGSVSTLKIQRTERGDSAVYLCANRTPGQNTQYFGPGTRLTVL.